This T cell receptor (beta chain) was retrieved from a study of blood T cells in healthy people across ages. General observations from the study: Diversity of TCR beta correlated strongly with naive T cell percentage.

Only a few counts were recorded for this clonotype. Its antigen is currently unknown. The authors ran a second PCR of roughly 7 to 11 cycles using a sample-barcoded 5' primer and a J-beta primer mix. TCRdb reprocessed the 5' RACE reads with MiXCR, giving one entry per CDR3 protein. The table shows 700,000 to 950,000 distinct CDR3 sequences, with roughly 47% occurring only once. The sample consisted of blood. The sequence was obtained from a woman aged 55-70 years in good health.

The CDR3 here is CASSLRWFGAWETEAFF. The CDR3 DNA is TGTGCCAGCAGCTTACGGTGGTTCGGCGCGTGGGAGACTGAAGCTTTCTTT. The chain joins TRBV7-2 to TRBJ1-1; D ambiguous. Looked up from germline, CDR1 is SGHTA and CDR2 is FQGNSA. The ends were cut back, 2 bases at V and 5 bases at J, with 21 bases in the middle. The CDR3 sequence is 17 residues long.